Shown below are 21 T cell receptor beta chains from a single sample sequenced in a study of blood T cell repertoires in COVID-19. Only in-frame clones appear in the TCRdb table, and some are missing; sequencing was by immunoSEQ multiplex PCR. The sample contains hundreds of thousands of clones, 65% to 85% of which appear only once. Sequencing used peripheral blood. These receptors all come from a man older than 75 with acute or convalescent COVID-19.

The table lists this clone with a count of one. The V and J genes are TRBV21-1 and TRBJ1-1; the DNA was not used to check the table's D call, TRBD1. TRBV21-1 corresponds to a pseudogene. This CDR3 contains 16 residues. Written as DNA, the CDR3 is TGTGCCAGCAGCACCAAACAGGGTAGGATGAACACTGAAGCTTTCTTT. Its protein is CASSTKQGRMNTEAFF.

The rearrangement joins TRBV27 to TRBJ1-1, with 11 bases matching TRBD1. V gave up 2 bases and J gave up 4 bases; unmatched junction bases: 0. The CDR3 runs 14 residues. CDR1 MNHEY and CDR2 SMNVEV come from the germline V gene (reference sequence). The CDR3 nucleotides are TGTGCCAGCAGTTTAGGGACAGGGGGCACTGAAGCTTTCTTT. Its translation is CASSLGTGGTEAFF.

This clone was found once. V gene TRBV6-5 combines with J gene TRBJ1-5, with 7 positions matching TRBD1. CDR1 and CDR2 (germline): MNHEY, SVGAGI. The J segment lost 3 bases and the V segment lost 6 bases, leaving 8 bases of the junction unmatched. The CDR3 loop spans 15 amino acids. The CDR3 spells CASRLTTGNNQPQHF. The CDR3 DNA reads as TGTGCCAGCAGACTTACGACAGGGAACAATCAGCCCCAGCATTTT.

This sequence joins TRBV28 and TRBJ1-6, with 9 nucleotides matching TRBD1. The CDR3 spans 16 residues. V trimming: 6 bases; J trimming: 6 bases; junction bases outside the gene matches: 9. CDR1 and CDR2 from the germline V gene are MDHEN and SYDVKM. DNA for the CDR3: TGTGCCAGCAGGTCAATCGGACAGGGGTTTAATTCACCCCTCCACTTT. Translation gives CASRSIGQGFNSPLHF.

This clone came up a few times. This chain connects TRBV7-9 to TRBJ1-1, with 9 bases that match TRBD1. Per the germline V gene, CDR1 is SEHNR and CDR2 is FQNEAQ (reference sequence). Trimming removed 3 bases from V and 10 bases from J; junction bases left unmatched: 0. The CDR3 covers 11 residues. Here the CDR3 DNA reads TGTGCCAGCAGCTTGGGACAGGGAGCTTTCTTT. Translation: CASSLGQGAFF.

The chain joins TRBV12-5 to TRBJ2-1; D not certain. V lost 1 base and J lost 5, with 6 bases in between. CDR1 is LGHNT and CDR2 is FRNRAP in the germline V gene. The CDR3 runs 13 residues. The CDR3 sequence: CASGLGADNEQFF. The CDR3 DNA sequence: TGTGCTAGTGGTTTGGGGGCAGACAATGAGCAGTTCTTC.

The chain couples TRBV27 to TRBJ1-4; 7 bases are shared with TRBD1. In germline, CDR1 is MNHEY, CDR2 SMNVEV (reference sequence). The ends lost 2 bases at V and 3 bases at J; junction bases unmatched: 0. This CDR3 spans 14 amino acids. The CDR3 protein is CASSLQGANEKLFF. Written as DNA, the CDR3 is TGTGCCAGCAGTTTACAGGGGGCTAATGAAAAACTGTTTTTT.

The chain combines TRBV3-1 (or the pseudogene TRBV3-2) with TRBJ2-1, with D possibly being TRBD2 (6 bases). Trimming pared 0 bases from V and 3 bases from J, leaving 18 bases between. This CDR3 is built from 18 residues. CDR1 is LGHDT and CDR2 is YNNKEL in the germline V gene (reference sequence). This CDR3 is CASSQDHTGERNYNEQFF. CDR3 coding DNA: TGTGCCAGCAGCCAAGATCATACGGGGGAGCGAAACTACAATGAGCAGTTCTTC.

The chain joins TRBV5-4 to TRBJ2-1; maybe TRBD1 (7 bases). Germline V gene data show CDR1 as SGHNT and CDR2 as YYREEE (reference sequence). This CDR3 spans 16 amino acids. Trimming left V 0 bases short and J 7 bases short, with 17 bases between. CDR3 in amino acids: CASSLGDSQGRNEQFF. CDR3 coding DNA: TGTGCCAGCAGCTTGGGGGACAGTCAGGGGAGGAATGAGCAGTTCTTC.

The rearrangement links TRBV9 to TRBJ2-1, with TRBD2 matching 12 bases. The V segment lost 0 bases and the J segment 9 bases; nucleotides outside the gene matches: 10. Germline assignment: CDR1 SGDLS and CDR2 YYNGEE. CDR3 size: 17 residues. The CDR3 loop reads CASSVGGLAGGPGEQFF. The CDR3 DNA reads as TGTGCCAGCAGCGTAGGGGGGCTAGCGGGAGGGCCTGGTGAGCAGTTCTTC.

The gene calls are TRBV19 and TRBJ2-2, with 7 bases matching TRBD1. CDR3 size: 14 residues. V gave up 4 bases and J gave up 4 bases; unmatched junction bases: 3. From germline, CDR1 is LNHDA and CDR2 SQIVND (reference sequence). For the CDR3, the DNA is TGTGCCAGTAGTACGACAGGGATCACCGGGGAGCTGTTTTTT. Encoded protein: CASSTTGITGELFF.

The gene calls are TRBV7-2 and TRBJ2-7; 11 bases are a match to TRBD2. The CDR3 is made up of 19 amino acids. Germline-derived CDR1 and CDR2 are SGHTA and FQGNSA. The V segment lost 0 bases and the J segment 1 base; nucleotides outside the gene matches: 11. The CDR3 sequence: CASSLAGGQLAGASYEQYF. In DNA form, the CDR3 reads TGTGCCAGCAGCTTAGCAGGGGGACAACTAGCGGGGGCATCCTACGAGCAGTACTTC.

The chain employs TRBV7-2 and TRBJ2-4, with D tentatively TRBD2 (6 bases). Per germline, CDR1 SGHTA and CDR2 FQGNSA. The length of the CDR3 is 16 residues. Trimming took off 4 bases at V and 1 base at J, with 14 bases between the two ends. CDR3 sequence: CASSSQGGMAKNIQYF. In nucleotides, the CDR3 is TGTGCCAGCAGCTCGCAGGGAGGTATGGCCAAAAACATTCAGTACTTC.

The chain combines TRBV9 with TRBJ1-2; 8 bases agree with TRBD1. The germline CDR1 and CDR2 sequences are SGDLS and YYNGEE. The CDR3 is 14 amino acids. The ends lost 3 bases at V and 4 bases at J; junction bases unmatched: 5. The CDR3 bases are TGTGCCAGCAGCGCAGGGGGCGAGGGCTATGGCTACACCTTC. It translates to CASSAGGEGYGYTF. The full variable domain, completed using reference TRBV9 and TRBJ1-2, is DSGVTQTPKHLITATGQRVTLRCSPRSGDLSVYWYQQSLDQGLQFLIQYYNGEERAKGNILERFSAQQFPDLHSELNLSSLELGDSALYFCASSAGGEGYGYTFGSGTRLTVV.

The genes are TRBV7-9 and TRBJ2-7; D perhaps matches TRBD2 (5 bases). V lost 2 bases to trimming and J lost 5 bases, with 10 bases between them. CDR1 is SEHNR, CDR2 FQNEAQ, per germline (reference sequence). The CDR3 contains 13 residues. CDR3 bases: TGTGCCAGCAGCTTATCGGCCGGGAACGAGCAGTACTTC. As protein: CASSLSAGNEQYF.

V is TRBV6-5 and J is TRBJ2-7; 8 bases line up with TRBD2. The CDR3 is 13 residues long. Germline CDR1 and CDR2: MNHEY and SVGAGI. The CDR3 region is CSSAQREQGEQYF. In DNA, the CDR3 is TGTTCCTCCGCGCAGCGGGAGCAAGGCGAGCAGTACTTC.

This clone was counted a few times. The V and J genes are TRBV3-1 (or the pseudogene TRBV3-2) and TRBJ2-1; D is perhaps TRBD1 (5 bases). CDR1 is LGHDT and CDR2 is YNNKEL in the germline V gene (reference sequence). The CDR3 runs to 14 residues. Trimming removed 0 bases at V and 7 bases at J, with 10 bases between. The CDR3 DNA is TGTGCCAGCAGCCAAGAACCAGGGTTTAATGAGCAGTTCTTC. This sequence encodes CASSQEPGFNEQFF.

J is TRBJ2-5 and V is TRBV28, with 7 bases matching TRBD2. With 6 bases clipped from V and 5 bases from J, the junction kept 12 bases outside the gene matches. Germline CDR1 MDHEN, CDR2 SYDVKM. The CDR3 covers 15 residues. The chain's CDR3 is CASRPGGEGRETQYF. The CDR3 DNA follows: TGTGCCAGCAGGCCGGGGGGTGAGGGACGGGAGACCCAGTACTTC.

This CDR3 is CAISDGQGQETQYF. CDR3 nucleotide sequence: TGTGCCATCAGTGACGGGCAGGGCCAAGAGACCCAGTACTTC. The chain carries TRBV10-3 and TRBJ2-5; TRBD1 might be the D (5 bases). Trimming pared 3 bases from V and 1 base from J, leaving 9 bases between. Germline values: CDR1 ENHRY, CDR2 SYGVKD. CDR3 size: 14 residues.

This chain connects TRBV29-1 to TRBJ2-3; D unresolved. Germline V CDR1 and CDR2: SQVTM, ANQGSEA. V was shortened by 5 bases and J by 2 bases, with 14 bases between the two germline ends. The CDR3 covers 14 residues. DNA for the CDR3: TGCAGCGTTAGCAATGTTCCACTCACAGATACGCAGTATTTT. Amino acid sequence: CSVSNVPLTDTQYF.

The chain recombines TRBV28 with TRBJ2-3, with TRBD2 matching over 7 bases. The CDR3 spans 15 residues. Per the germline V gene, CDR1 is MDHEN and CDR2 is SYDVKM. The junction had 9 bases not matched to a gene; V was cut back by 8 bases and J by 1 base. This chain's CDR3 is CASQSPAGRTDTQYF. The CDR3 region has the DNA TGTGCCAGCCAATCCCCAGCGGGGCGCACAGATACGCAGTATTTT.